The clone carrying this T cell receptor beta chain occurred many times. Its antigen is not identified. Researchers took RNA transcripts and amplified the TCR beta CDR3 regions from them. The HTBI primer set was used in a first-round RT-PCR of the TCR CDR3. TCRdb re-analysed the multiplex PCR reads in MiXCR, keeping a single row per CDR3 protein. Among fewer than 450,000 distinct CDR3 sequences, about a sixth were seen once, and the ten largest hold around a third. This CDR3 spans 17 amino acids. The germline V gene has CDR1 SNHLY and CDR2 FYNNEI. V lost 10 bases and J lost 5; bases outside the gene matches: 18. This sample was included in a study of T cells in Graves' hyperthyroidism and ophthalmopathy. Findings of the study overall: Ophthalmopathy was separated from stable hyperthyroidism by a 13 V-J model.

The hyperthyroidism patients had all been newly diagnosed, and their disease duration was under 2 months. Their ages ranged from 18 to 65 years. PBMCs were derived from roughly 9.6 ml fresh peripheral blood. The V call is TRBV2, the J call TRBJ2-3; 10 bases are a match to TRBD2. Sequencing was carried out using blood. The receptor's source is a woman between 25 and 40 years old with Graves' hyperthyroidism that later progressed to Graves' ophthalmopathy. The CDR3 nucleotides are TGTGCCACCGGGGTCCGAACTAGCGGGAAGGACCGAGATACGCAGTATTTT. Amino acids: CATGVRTSGKDRDTQYF.